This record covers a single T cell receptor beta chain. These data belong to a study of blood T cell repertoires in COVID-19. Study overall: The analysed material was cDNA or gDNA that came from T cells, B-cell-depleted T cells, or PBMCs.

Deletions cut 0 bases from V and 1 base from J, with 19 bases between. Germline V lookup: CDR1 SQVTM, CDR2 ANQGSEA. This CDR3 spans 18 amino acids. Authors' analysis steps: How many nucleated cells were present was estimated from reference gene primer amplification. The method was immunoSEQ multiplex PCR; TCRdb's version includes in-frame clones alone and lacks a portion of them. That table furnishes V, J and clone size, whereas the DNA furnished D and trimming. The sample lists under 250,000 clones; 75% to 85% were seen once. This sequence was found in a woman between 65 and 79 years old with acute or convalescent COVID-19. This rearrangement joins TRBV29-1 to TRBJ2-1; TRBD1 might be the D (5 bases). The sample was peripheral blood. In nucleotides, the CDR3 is TGCAGCGTTGAAGATCTTAAGACAGCATCGCTATCCTACAATGAGCAGTTCTTC. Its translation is CSVEDLKTASLSYNEQFF.